The text below deals with one TCR beta chain. The sample comes from a study of T cells of healthy individuals. The CDR3 is 14 amino acids. The V segment lost 0 bases and the J segment 4 bases; nucleotides outside the gene matches: 3. Germline V gene sequence: CDR1 SGDLS, CDR2 YYNGEE. TCRdb reanalysed the 5' RACE reads using MiXCR and keeps one entry per CDR3 protein. The sample records about 96,000 distinct CDR3 sequences, approximately 18% being singletons. The chain recombines TRBV9 with TRBJ2-5, with 7 nucleotides matching TRBD1. The TCR originated in a human donor in good health. CDR3 loop: CASSVEGAGETQYF. The CDR3 DNA follows: TGTGCCAGCAGCGTAGAGGGGGCGGGAGAGACCCAGTACTTC.